This paragraph reports one T cell receptor (beta chain). The authors built TCR beta libraries using iRepertoire HTBI primers and Arm-PCR of CDR3 regions. TCRdb called the multiplex PCR reads again in MiXCR, with one record for every CDR3 protein. The profile covers roughly 400,000 distinct CDR3 sequences, with about 15% appearing a single time and about 8.3% taken by the ten largest. The ends lost 0 bases at V and 6 bases at J; junction bases unmatched: 5. In germline, CDR1 is SGHNT, CDR2 YYREEE (reference sequence). This CDR3 spans 15 amino acids. Noted time point: newly diagnosed GD, antithyroid drugs for less than 3 months. There was RNA extracted from PBMCs, and the TCR library was made from it. The sample comes from a study of regulatory T cells in long-lasting Graves disease. Separately, the same data were catalogued under a study of T cells in Graves' hyperthyroidism and ophthalmopathy.

This chain joins TRBV5-4 and TRBJ2-1; 8 nucleotides align to TRBD2. The receptor was isolated from a woman in her 40s with Graves disease. This specimen was peripheral blood mononuclear cells (PBMCs), taken at new diagnosis, from a patient treated with antithyroid drugs. DNA for the CDR3: TGTGCCAGCAGCTTGGCAGGCGGGGGGACCAATGAGCAGTTCTTC. Encoded protein: CASSLAGGGTNEQFF.